This T cell receptor (beta chain) was sequenced for a study of human T cells and chemical hapten exposure. The CDR3 loop spans 16 amino acids. Trimming cost V 5 bases and J 2 bases, with 16 bases left between them. CDR1 is SGHVS, CDR2 FQNEAQ, per germline. Time point in this sample: patch test 1, 2 weeks after DPC sensitization. Stated treatment: therapeutic diphenylcyclopropenone sensitization with weekly scalp DPC. TCRdb re-called the RACE reads through MiXCR, storing one row per CDR3 protein. The repertoire has approximately 90,000 distinct CDR3 sequences, under 12% of them found once; the top ten carry roughly 2.4%.

This receptor was taken from a man in his forties with alopecia areata. Some clones in this sample may be carry-over from other donors' samples. The gene calls are TRBV7-8 and TRBJ2-1; D perhaps matches TRBD2 (5 bases). Here the sequenced sample was whole blood, taken in connection with sensitization to the hapten diphenylcyclopropenone (DPC). The CDR3 spells CASSGPGSGTYNEQFF. The CDR3, as DNA: TGTGCCAGCAGCGGTCCGGGGTCGGGAACCTACAATGAGCAGTTCTTC.